The present entry profiles one TCR beta chain with its context. The antigen is unknown. Generated by immunoSEQ multiplex PCR, the TCRdb table keeps only in-frame clones and is missing some. Of about 81,000 clones listed, around 93% are singletons. The entry originates in a study of T cell responses to AZD1222 COVID-19 vaccine. The study's findings and limits: Donors were largely white British and mainly female; clonal diversity was possibly underestimated. Dominant CD4 TCR responses targeted spike regions 160-218 and 743-854.

V gave up 2 bases and J gave up 4 bases; unmatched junction bases: 7. Germline V CDR1 and CDR2: SGHNT, YYREEE (reference sequence). The CDR3 consists of 16 residues. The clonotype comes from an adult who received the AZD1222 COVID-19 vaccine. This specimen was peripheral blood, taken 28 days after the second AZD1222 dose. V gene TRBV5-4 combines with J gene TRBJ2-5; 11 bases match TRBD2. This CDR3 reads CASSFLAGGHGETQYF. In DNA, the CDR3 is TGTGCCAGCAGCTTTTTAGCGGGAGGGCACGGAGAGACCCAGTACTTC.